These 20 T cell receptor beta chains came from one sample sequenced in a study of shared clonotypes between healthy human individuals. The assay was immunoSEQ multiplex PCR, and TCRdb's table has in-frame clones only and misses some. The sample consists of about 2 million clones, 85% to 95% of them appearing once. Input material: naive CD4+ T cells sorted from blood. As for subset: CD45RA+ positively selected. All receptors derive from a man aged 18 to 30 in good health.

With respect to this clone: Within the sample, other DNA sequences also encode this same CDR3. V usage is TRBV5-1 and J usage is TRBJ1-5; D remains ambiguous. The CDR3 contains 12 residues. Trimming took off 0 bases at V and 6 bases at J, with 4 bases between the two ends. CDR1 is SGHRS, CDR2 YFSETQ, per germline. CDR3: CASSLEGQPQHF. DNA for the CDR3: TGCGCCAGCAGCTTGGAGGGTCAGCCCCAGCATTTT.

The rearrangement links TRBV29-1 to TRBJ2-7, with TRBD2 as a possible D gene (6 bases). The ends were cut back, 7 bases at V and 2 bases at J, with 18 bases in the middle. Germline values: CDR1 SQVTM, CDR2 ANQGSEA. The CDR3 extends over 14 amino acids. Here the CDR3 reads CSARPGGAAYEQYF. Written as DNA, the CDR3 is TGCAGCGCCCGGCCTGGCGGGGCCGCCTACGAGCAGTACTTC.

V gene TRBV18 combines with J gene TRBJ2-7; perhaps TRBD1 as D (5 bases). V was shortened by 1 base and J by 3 bases, with 13 bases between the two germline ends. Germline V lookup: CDR1 KGHSH, CDR2 LQKENI. The CDR3 totals 15 residues. The CDR3 nucleotides are TGTGCCAGCTCACCACTTTCCGGACAAATCTACGAGCAGTACTTC. Its protein product is CASSPLSGQIYEQYF.

The genes are TRBV19 and TRBJ1-1; D is undetermined. Germline V gene data show CDR1 as LNHDA and CDR2 as SQIVND (reference sequence). V was clipped by 5 bases and J by 1 base, with 11 bases between them. The CDR3 extends over 14 amino acids. This chain's CDR3 is CASSVPTGNTEAFF. CDR3 DNA: TGTGCCAGTAGTGTACCAACGGGGAACACTGAAGCTTTCTTT.

This clone has a single count. The V call is TRBV29-1, the J call TRBJ1-2; 10 bases align to TRBD1. The CDR3 is 15 amino acids. Germline V gives CDR1 SQVTM, CDR2 ANQGSEA. With 0 bases clipped from V and 1 base from J, the junction kept 2 bases outside the gene matches. Written as DNA, the CDR3 is TGCAGCGTTGAAGATCGGGACAGGGGTAACTATGGCTACACCTTC. This sequence encodes CSVEDRDRGNYGYTF.

The chain uses TRBV19 and TRBJ1-5, with TRBD1 matching over 7 bases. J lost 0 bases, V lost 9 bases, and 11 bases had no gene match. Germline V CDR1 and CDR2: LNHDA, SQIVND (reference sequence). The length of the CDR3 is 16 residues. The CDR3 sequence is CASRGGWGYSNQPQHF. CDR3 bases: TGTGCCAGCCGAGGGGGCTGGGGGTATAGCAATCAGCCCCAGCATTTT.

In DNA, the CDR3 is TGTGCCATCGGGGACAGGCCAGAAATTACCTCTGGAAACACCATATATTTT. It translates to CAIGDRPEITSGNTIYF. The chain couples TRBV10-3 to TRBJ1-3; 8 bases map to TRBD1. J gave up 0 bases and V 8 bases, and 12 bases lay outside the gene matches. Germline lookup yields CDR1 ENHRY and CDR2 SYGVKD. The CDR3 consists of 17 residues.

The chain uses TRBV18 and TRBJ1-1; D is undetermined. Trimming stripped 2 bases from V and 1 base from J, with 8 bases between. The CDR3 covers 14 residues. Germline V CDR1 and CDR2: KGHSH, LQKENI. The CDR3 DNA is TGTGCCAGCTCACCAAATACCCAGAACACTGAAGCTTTCTTT. Amino acids: CASSPNTQNTEAFF.

A note on this clone: The same CDR3 is also encoded by other DNA sequences in this sample. The chain is built from TRBV18 and TRBJ1-1; TRBD1 might be the D (6 bases). This CDR3 contains 14 residues. The germline V gene has CDR1 KGHSH and CDR2 LQKENI. The V end was cut by 3 bases, the J end by 1 base, with 9 bases between. The CDR3 coding sequence is TGTGCCAGCTCACCCTCGACAGGGAACACTGAAGCTTTCTTT. It is translated as CASSPSTGNTEAFF. Full variable domain (missing parts from reference TRBV18 and TRBJ1-1): NAGVMQNPRHLVRRRGQEARLRCSPMKGHSHVYWYRQLPEEGLKFMVYLQKENIIDESGMPKERFSAEFPKEGPSILRIQQVVRGDSAAYFCASSPSTGNTEAFFGQGTRLTVV.

This clone appeared once. V and J are TRBV6-6 and TRBJ1-1, with D possibly TRBD1 on 5 matching bases. The CDR3 is made up of 13 amino acids. Germline assignment: CDR1 MNHNY and CDR2 SVGAGI (reference sequence). Trimming left V 7 bases short and J 5 bases short, with 14 bases between. This CDR3 reads CASTQERGTEAFF. Here the CDR3 DNA reads TGTGCCAGCACCCAAGAAAGGGGTACTGAAGCTTTCTTT.

The chain joins TRBV5-1 to TRBJ2-1, with 9 nucleotides matching TRBD2. The CDR3 loop spans 14 amino acids. Trimming took 7 bases from V and 1 from J; bases not matched to a gene: 3. Germline V gene data show CDR1 as SGHRS and CDR2 as YFSETQ. In nucleotides, the CDR3 is TGCGCCAGCGATAGCGGGGGTTCCTACAATGAGCAGTTCTTC. Translating it yields CASDSGGSYNEQFF. Full variable domain (outside the CDR3, taken from reference TRBV5-1 and TRBJ2-1): KAGVTQTPRYLIKTRGQQVTLSCSPISGHRSVSWYQQTPGQGLQFLFEYFSETQRNKGNFPGRFSGRQFSNSRSEMNVSTLELGDSALYLCASDSGGSYNEQFFGPGTRLTVL.

The chain joins TRBV5-1 to TRBJ2-7; 10 positions match TRBD1. V shed 5 bases, J shed 2 bases, and the junction held 10 bases outside the gene matches. Germline values: CDR1 SGHRS, CDR2 YFSETQ. The CDR3 covers 16 residues. The CDR3 DNA reads TGCGCCAGCAGGCAACGTGGGACAGGGGCCCCCTACGAGCAGTACTTC. It codes for CASRQRGTGAPYEQYF.

The V call is TRBV7-9, the J call TRBJ1-1; D is unresolved. V lost 8 bases and J 6 bases, leaving 13 bases between the germline ends. The CDR3 runs 12 residues. CDR1 and CDR2 (germline): SEHNR, FQNEAQ (reference sequence). The CDR3 DNA sequence: TGTGCCAGCCCAGCTACGGAAGCTGAAGCTTTCTTT. This codes for CASPATEAEAFF.

This rearrangement joins TRBV6-6 to TRBJ2-5; D is perhaps TRBD2 (6 bases). This CDR3 is 13 amino acids long. V was pared by 6 bases and J by 5 bases, with 13 bases between. Germline loops: CDR1 MNHNY, CDR2 SVGAGI (reference sequence). CDR3 DNA sequence: TGTGCCAGCAGCCCTGGGAGGTGGGAGACCCAGTACTTC. Its protein is CASSPGRWETQYF.

V and J are TRBV5-1 and TRBJ2-3, with D possibly matching TRBD2 (5 bases). Looked up from germline, CDR1 is SGHRS and CDR2 is YFSETQ. V shed 2 bases and J shed 6 bases, with 13 bases lying between them. The CDR3 extends over 14 amino acids. The CDR3 DNA sequence: TGCGCCAGCAGCTTCCGGGAACTCGGGGATACGCAGTATTTT. It translates to CASSFRELGDTQYF.

The chain combines TRBV6-6 with TRBJ2-7; D unclear. Trimming stripped 0 bases from V and 1 base from J, with 10 bases between. CDR1 MNHNY and CDR2 SVGAGI come from the germline V gene (reference sequence). This CDR3 comprises 15 residues. CDR3 sequence reads: CASSYSASPSYEQYF. In nucleotides, the CDR3 is TGTGCCAGCAGTTACTCAGCTAGTCCTTCCTACGAGCAGTACTTC.

This chain links TRBV9 with TRBJ2-3; 11 positions agree with TRBD2. V lost 7 bases to trimming and J lost 0 bases; unmatched junction nucleotides: 4. The CDR3 has 15 amino acids. Germline lookup yields CDR1 SGDLS and CDR2 YYNGEE. The CDR3 DNA follows: TGTGCCAGCGGGGGACTAGCGGTAAGCACAGATACGCAGTATTTT. It specifies CASGGLAVSTDTQYF.

CDR3 sequence (DNA): TGTGCCAGTAGTAAAGATACCACAACGAATCAGCCCCAGCATTTT. Translated: CASSKDTTTNQPQHF. This chain uses TRBV19 with TRBJ1-5; D uncertain. Germline V CDR1 and CDR2: LNHDA, SQIVND (reference sequence). Trimming left V 4 bases short and J 4 bases short, with 14 bases between. The CDR3 consists of 15 residues.

This sequence joins TRBV6-1 and TRBJ1-6, with D maybe TRBD1 (5 bases). CDR1 is MNHNS and CDR2 is SASEGT in the germline V gene. The CDR3 loop spans 18 amino acids. The V end lost 3 bases, the J end lost 3 bases, and 18 bases lay between the germline ends. The CDR3 DNA follows: TGTGCCAGCAGTGAGGGGCAGCCCACGATCCACTATAATTCACCCCTCCACTTT. It translates to CASSEGQPTIHYNSPLHF.

This chain links TRBV7-9 with TRBJ2-5; unclear D gene. The germline gives CDR1 SEHNR, CDR2 FQNEAQ (reference sequence). The CDR3 loop spans 13 amino acids. The V end was cut by 5 bases, the J end by 4 bases, with 11 bases between. The chain's CDR3 is CASSTSTLETQYF. The CDR3 DNA reads TGTGCCAGCAGCACATCTACACTAGAGACCCAGTACTTC.